The 32 T cell receptor beta chains listed next were all sequenced from one sample in a study of T cell repertoires in cytomegalovirus infection (dated by TCRdb to between 2018 and 2021). The instrument given in TCRdb is Illumina HiSeq 1500. TCRdb reanalyzed the raw reads on its own, using fastp at Q25 for trimming and MiXCR for clone calling, and kept in-frame beta chains. Every distinct CDR3 protein forms one entry, paired with its most common genes and DNA. This sample gives 900,000 to 950,000 distinct CDR3 sequences in total; around a third of them show up just once. The ten largest clones represent about an eighth of the sample. In light of the paper, this sample's treatment or condition label describes: in vitro stimulation with specific CMV peptide epitopes to enrich CMV-specific T cells. Their cognate antigens are unknown. Sequencing used cultured CD8+ T cells from PBMCs, obtained from culture after CMV antigen stimulation. The receptor set was obtained from a human donor in good health (CMV status not recorded). Some clones in this sample may be carry-over from other donors' samples.

This clonotype was counted only a few times. The V and J genes are TRBV6-1 and TRBJ1-4; D unresolved. This CDR3 has 13 amino acids. Germline lookup yields CDR1 MNHNS and CDR2 SASEGT. The ends were cut back, 8 bases at V and 5 bases at J, with 12 bases in the middle. The DNA for the CDR3 is TGTGCCAGCGTCGGGTATGAAAATGAAAAACTGTTTTTT. This sequence encodes CASVGYENEKLFF.

Note on this clonotype: This sequence may be a read error, since a much larger clone differs from it by one base. V is TRBV7-8 and J is TRBJ2-3, with TRBD2 as a possible D gene (6 bases). CDR3 length: 14 residues. In germline, CDR1 is SGHVS, CDR2 FQNEAQ. The CDR3: CVSISGGLVDTQYF. Written as DNA, the CDR3 is TGTGTCAGCATTAGCGGAGGGCTTGTAGATACGCAGTATTTT.

This clonotype was detected a few times. The gene calls are TRBV14 and TRBJ1-1, with D uncertain. The CDR3 sequence is 13 residues long. Trimming cost V 0 bases and J 6 bases, with 8 bases left between them. Germline assignment: CDR1 SGHDN and CDR2 FVKESK. CDR3 DNA sequence: TGTGCCAGCAGCCAAGAAAGAGGTTCTGAAGCTTTCTTT. Its translation: CASSQERGSEAFF.

V and J are TRBV27 and TRBJ1-2; tentatively, D is TRBD1 (5 bases). Germline lookup yields CDR1 MNHEY and CDR2 SMNVEV (reference sequence). The CDR3 is 18 amino acids. V was trimmed by 5 bases and J by 2 bases, leaving 24 bases between them. The CDR3 nucleotides are TGTGCCAGCAGTCAAATGACGGGGGGACCTCATTTGAACTATGGCTACACCTTC. Its translation: CASSQMTGGPHLNYGYTF.

The table lists this clonotype with many counts. The chain has TRBV7-9 and TRBJ2-3, with D perhaps TRBD1 or TRBD2 (5 bases each). Trimming shortened V by 5 bases and J by 4 bases, and 13 bases separated the two germline ends. In germline, CDR1 is SEHNR, CDR2 FQNEAQ (reference sequence). CDR3 length: 14 amino acids. This chain's CDR3 is CASSISRDADTQYF. The CDR3 DNA follows: TGTGCCAGCAGCATTTCTCGGGACGCAGATACGCAGTATTTT.

By sample share, this clonotype is medium-sized (0.01 to 0.1%). As DNA, the CDR3 is TGTGCCAGCAGCTTGGTACAGTCCAGCTATGAAGCTTTCTTT. This translates into CASSLVQSSYEAFF. This sequence joins TRBV7-2 and TRBJ1-1; no firm D call. The CDR3 runs to 14 residues. Per the germline V gene, CDR1 is SGHTA and CDR2 is FQGNSA. V was shortened by 3 bases and J by 7 bases, with 15 bases between the two germline ends.

This clonotype has more than one count but fewer than ten. The chain has TRBV12-5 and TRBJ2-7; D is unclear. V gave up 0 bases and J gave up 4 bases, with 22 bases separating them. This CDR3 has 18 amino acids. Per germline, CDR1 LGHNT and CDR2 FRNRAP. The CDR3 DNA follows: TGTGCTAGTGGTTTGGTAGGAACACACAGTTCTGGATCTTACGAGCAGTACTTC. It specifies CASGLVGTHSSGSYEQYF.

This clonotype was seen ten or more times. The rearrangement links TRBV12-3 or TRBV12-4 to TRBJ2-2, with D maybe TRBD1 (6 bases). The V end lost 8 bases, the J end lost 7 bases, and 14 bases lay between the germline ends. CDR3 length: 13 residues. The CDR3 DNA sequence: TGTGCCAGCTGCTGGACAGTCCTCGGGGAGCTGTTTTTT. It yields the protein CASCWTVLGELFF.

This clonotype has only a few counts. The J gene is TRBJ1-3, the V gene TRBV4-3, with TRBD1 matching 7 bases. The CDR3 covers 16 residues. J was trimmed by 0 bases and V by 0 bases; bases with no gene match: 2. In germline, CDR1 is LGHNA, CDR2 YSLEER. The CDR3 region is CASSQDRDSSGNTIYF. CDR3 nucleotide sequence: TGCGCCAGCAGCCAAGATCGGGACAGCTCTGGAAACACCATATATTTT.

This clonotype was picked up a small number of times. The chain uses TRBV2 and TRBJ1-1; 8 bases line up with TRBD1. The CDR3 has 16 amino acids. After removal of 1 base from V and 4 bases from J, the junction contained 8 bases not matched to a gene. Germline CDR1 SNHLY, CDR2 FYNNEI. The CDR3 loop reads CASSEGRTGRGTEAFF. DNA for the CDR3: TGTGCCAGCAGTGAAGGCCGGACAGGGAGGGGCACTGAAGCTTTCTTT.

In this sample, this clonotype turned up a few times. The V and J genes are TRBV20-1 and TRBJ2-7; D not resolved. Trimming left V 3 bases short and J 3 bases short, with 6 bases between. This CDR3 is built from 11 residues. The germline V gene has CDR1 DFQATT and CDR2 SNEGSKA (reference sequence). CDR3 amino acids: CSASENYEQYV. CDR3 nucleotides: TGCAGTGCTAGCGAGAACTACGAGCAGTACGTC.

The rearrangement links TRBV3-1 to TRBJ2-3, with TRBD2 matching 8 bases. Germline CDR1 is LGHDT and CDR2 is YNNKEL (reference sequence). Germline trimming cut 0 bases from V and 2 bases from J; bases unmatched to any gene: 7. The CDR3 runs to 17 residues. CDR3: CASSQEFSGGVTDTQYF. The DNA for the CDR3 is TGTGCCAGCAGCCAAGAATTCTCCGGGGGGGTCACAGATACGCAGTATTTT.

This chain connects TRBV12-3 or TRBV12-4 to TRBJ1-2; D is unresolved. Trimming removed 0 bases at V and 8 bases at J, with 13 bases between. The CDR3 contains 14 residues. The CDR3 reads CASSLADQWGGYTF. Written as DNA, the CDR3 is TGTGCCAGCAGTTTAGCGGACCAGTGGGGAGGCTACACCTTC.

A word on this clonotype: This could be a read error, since a much larger clone is one nucleotide away. The chain combines TRBV7-2 with TRBJ1-1; 7 bases are shared with TRBD1. This CDR3 comprises 15 residues. Germline lookup yields CDR1 SGHTA and CDR2 FQGNSA. The CDR3 loop reads CVSSLTGAGNTEAFF. The CDR3 DNA reads TGTGTCAGCAGCCTAACAGGGGCGGGGAACACTGAAGCTTTCTTT.

This clonotype appeared a few times. The chain is built from TRBV12-3 or TRBV12-4 and TRBJ2-1; no clear D. CDR3 length equals 12 residues. V lost 3 bases to trimming and J lost 8 bases, with 8 bases between them. CDR3 DNA sequence: TGTGCCAGCAGTTTTCTCACGCATGAGCAGTTCTTC. This encodes CASSFLTHEQFF.

The chain uses TRBV4-2 and TRBJ1-1, with unresolved D. From germline, CDR1 is LGHNA and CDR2 YNFKEQ. This CDR3 comprises 19 residues. Trimming shortened V by 4 bases and J by 0 bases, and 24 bases separated the two germline ends. CDR3 residues: CASSLTYLGERKMNTEAFF. CDR3 in DNA: TGTGCCAGCAGCCTTACATACCTCGGAGAACGGAAAATGAACACTGAAGCTTTCTTT.

This clonotype was seen a handful of times. At one of its ends the junction is not consistent with the germline gene, which may arise from a read error. J is TRBJ2-5 and V is TRBV7-6; D remains unclear. Per germline, CDR1 SGHVS and CDR2 FNYEAQ. The CDR3 is made up of 15 amino acids. The CDR3 loop is CASSPTVGQEETQYF. CDR3 in DNA: TGTGCTAGCAGCCCAACAGTTGGCCAGGAGGAGACCCAGTACTTC.

The V call is TRBV27, the J call TRBJ1-2, with 10 nucleotides matching TRBD1. The V gene end was trimmed by 5 bases and the J gene end by 8 bases; junction bases not matched to a gene: 11. The CDR3 sequence is 15 residues long. The germline gives CDR1 MNHEY, CDR2 SMNVEV (reference sequence). The DNA for the CDR3 is TGTGCCAGCAGTCTAGGACAGGGGGTTATGTGGGGCTACACCTTC. Protein: CASSLGQGVMWGYTF.

This clonotype was counted between two and nine times. The rearrangement links TRBV19 to TRBJ2-2; the D is unclear. The germline V gene has CDR1 LNHDA and CDR2 SQIVND (reference sequence). The CDR3 is 16 amino acids. The V end was cut by 2 bases, the J end by 6 bases, with 16 bases between. The CDR3 region has the DNA TGTGCCAGTAGTATAAAGTTTGGACCTTTGGCCGGGGAGCTGTTTTTT. Protein: CASSIKFGPLAGELFF.

The genes are TRBV7-9 and TRBJ1-1, with D maybe TRBD1 (6 bases). Germline CDR1 is SEHNR and CDR2 is FQNEAQ (reference sequence). This CDR3 has 13 residues. The germline V and J ends were trimmed by 4 bases and 4 bases, with 10 bases remaining between them. CDR3 in DNA: TGTGCCAGCAGCTCCGAACAGGGCACTGAAGCTTTCTTT. Its translation: CASSSEQGTEAFF.

This clonotype was seen a handful of times. V usage is TRBV7-9 and J usage is TRBJ1-1; D gene ambiguous. Germline lookup yields CDR1 SEHNR and CDR2 FQNEAQ (reference sequence). V gave up 1 base and J gave up 1 base, with 19 bases separating them. The CDR3 has 18 amino acids. CDR3 sequence (DNA): TGTGCCAGCAGCTTAGAGGGTCAGGCGTCAAGTGAGAACACTGAAGCTTTCTTT. It specifies CASSLEGQASSENTEAFF.

The chain recombines TRBV20-1 with TRBJ1-2, with D uncertain. Trimming cost V 0 bases and J 2 bases, with 10 bases left between them. Germline V lookup: CDR1 DFQATT, CDR2 SNEGSKA (reference sequence). This CDR3 spans 14 amino acids. This CDR3 reads CSARDGPLNYGYTF. The CDR3 nucleotides are TGCAGTGCTAGAGACGGACCCTTAAACTATGGCTACACCTTC.

This chain uses TRBV6-6 with TRBJ1-2; a possible D gene is TRBD1 (5 bases). CDR1 is MNHNY, CDR2 SVGAGI, per germline (reference sequence). V was trimmed by 6 bases and J by 6 bases, leaving 14 bases between them. The CDR3 has 13 residues. This chain's CDR3 is CASSTTVLHGYTF. CDR3 DNA sequence: TGTGCCAGCAGCACGACAGTGTTACATGGCTACACCTTC.

This clonotype was seen a handful of times. The chain has TRBV6-6 and TRBJ1-1; unclear D gene. V gave up 3 bases and J gave up 1 base, with 9 bases separating them. Germline CDR1 MNHNY, CDR2 SVGAGI (reference sequence). The CDR3 sequence is 14 residues long. CDR3 amino acids: CASSYGQKNTEAFF. The CDR3 nucleotides read TGTGCCAGCAGTTATGGGCAAAAGAACACTGAAGCTTTCTTT.

This chain links TRBV5-5 with TRBJ2-2; no reliable D call. Germline values: CDR1 SGHKS, CDR2 YYEKEE (reference sequence). V was shortened by 8 bases and J by 5 bases, with 10 bases between the two germline ends. This CDR3 comprises 12 residues. CDR3 amino acids: CASLQRTGELFF. DNA for the CDR3: TGTGCCAGTCTACAGCGTACCGGGGAGCTGTTTTTT.

The CDR3 protein is CASSYPPGDTLYEQYF. In DNA, the CDR3 is TGTGCCAGCAGTTACCCCCCTGGGGACACCCTTTACGAGCAGTACTTC. The rearrangement joins TRBV6-6 to TRBJ2-7; perhaps TRBD1 as D (6 bases). The V and J ends lost 2 bases and 4 bases respectively, with 18 bases between them. The V gene's germline CDR1 is MNHNY and CDR2 SVGAGI (reference sequence). This CDR3 is built from 16 residues.

V usage is TRBV23-1 and J usage is TRBJ2-1; TRBD1 matches 10 bases. TRBV23-1 is sorted into the ORF group, with uncertain function. CDR3 length: 16 residues. After removal of 5 bases from V and 8 bases from J, the junction contained 12 bases not matched to a gene. The DNA for the CDR3 is TGCGCCAGCAGTTCACTCCCGGGACAGGGGAGTGATGAGCAGTTCTTC. This translates into CASSSLPGQGSDEQFF.

The chain has TRBV18 and TRBJ2-4; no reliable D call. The CDR3 consists of 19 residues. The V end was cut by 2 bases, the J end by 1 base, with 21 bases between. Germline-derived CDR1 and CDR2 are KGHSH and LQKENI. The CDR3: CASSPTALLGPGAKNIQYF. The CDR3 DNA sequence: TGTGCCAGCTCACCAACGGCCCTACTCGGGCCTGGGGCCAAAAACATTCAGTACTTC. The full variable domain, in which reference TRBV18 and TRBJ2-4 provide the parts outside the CDR3, is NAGVMQNPRHLVRRRGQEARLRCSPMKGHSHVYWYRQLPEEGLKFMVYLQKENIIDESGMPKERFSAEFPKEGPSILRIQQVVRGDSAAYFCASSPTALLGPGAKNIQYFGAGTRLSVL.

The chain joins TRBV28 to TRBJ1-1, with D maybe TRBD1 (5 bases). Germline CDR1 MDHEN, CDR2 SYDVKM. The ends were cut back, 3 bases at V and 2 bases at J, with 13 bases in the middle. This CDR3 spans 15 amino acids. This CDR3 is CASSFPGGSNTEAFF. In nucleotides, the CDR3 is TGTGCCAGCAGTTTTCCCGGGGGGTCCAACACTGAAGCTTTCTTT.

The chain combines TRBV6-1 with TRBJ1-5; 10 nucleotides line up with TRBD1. Trimming removed 7 bases from V and 5 bases from J; junction bases left unmatched: 5. Germline values: CDR1 MNHNS, CDR2 SASEGT. This CDR3 comprises 14 residues. The CDR3 spells CASNRQGADQPQHF. As DNA, the CDR3 is TGTGCCAGCAATCGACAGGGGGCGGATCAGCCCCAGCATTTT.

The chain uses TRBV5-1 and TRBJ1-2; 8 bases line up with TRBD1. Germline loops: CDR1 SGHRS, CDR2 YFSETQ. CDR3 size: 13 residues. Germline trimming cut 7 bases from V and 6 bases from J; bases unmatched to any gene: 8. The CDR3 coding sequence is TGCGCCAGCGGCACGACAGGGGAGAATGGCTACACCTTC. Protein: CASGTTGENGYTF. The whole variable domain, filled in from reference TRBV5-1 and TRBJ1-2, reads KAGVTQTPRYLIKTRGQQVTLSCSPISGHRSVSWYQQTPGQGLQFLFEYFSETQRNKGNFPGRFSGRQFSNSRSEMNVSTLELGDSALYLCASGTTGENGYTFGSGTRLTVV.

The V and J genes are TRBV19 and TRBJ1-6; D gene uncertain. The CDR3 sequence is 17 residues long. V lost 4 bases and J 4 bases, leaving 17 bases between the germline ends. Germline-derived CDR1 and CDR2 are LNHDA and SQIVND (reference sequence). The DNA for the CDR3 is TGTGCCAGTAGTAGGGAGGCCTCGCAGAGATATAATTCACCCCTCCACTTT. Its protein product is CASSREASQRYNSPLHF. Full variable domain (outside the CDR3, taken from reference TRBV19 and TRBJ1-6): DGGITQSPKYLFRKEGQNVTLSCEQNLNHDAMYWYRQDPGQGLRLIYYSQIVNDFQKGDIAEGYSVSREKKESFPLTVTSAQKNPTAFYLCASSREASQRYNSPLHFGNGTRLTVT.